What follows describes a single T cell receptor (beta chain). Its matching antigen is unknown. Other DNA sequences in this sample translate to the same CDR3. Here immunoSEQ multiplex PCR was the method, and the copy in TCRdb shows in-frame clones only, minus some. The repertoire has 150,000 or so clones, 80% to 95% of them found once; the top ten carry approximately 3.8%. These data belong to a study of T cell responses to AZD1222 COVID-19 vaccine. Study-level results: Clonal diversity may have been underestimated in mostly white British donors.

V was cut by 1 base and J by 0 bases, with 4 bases left in between. Germline V gene data show CDR1 as SGHTA and CDR2 as FQGNSA. This CDR3 comprises 14 residues. The rearrangement uses TRBV7-2 and TRBJ2-1; D uncertain. The sequence came from an adult who received the AZD1222 COVID-19 vaccine. Sequencing was performed on peripheral blood, taken 28 days after the second AZD1222 dose. CDR3 nucleotides: TGTGCCAGCAGCTTAGGGTCCTCCTACAATGAGCAGTTCTTC. It translates to CASSLGSSYNEQFF.